The present T cell receptor beta chain was sequenced within a study of T cell responses to AZD1222 COVID-19 vaccine. Overall study results and limits: At 160-218 and 743-854, vaccine-associated CD4 TCRs were dominant, and they spanned spike. When two AZD1222 doses had been given, Spike-specific TCR breadth and depth rose.

Points on this clone: What it recognizes is unknown.

V lost 5 bases and J 5 bases, leaving 16 bases between the germline ends. The CDR3 is 15 residues long. The germline V gene encodes CDR1 SGHVS and CDR2 FQNEAQ. The method was immunoSEQ multiplex PCR; TCRdb's version includes in-frame clones alone and lacks a portion of them. Of more than 110,000 clones listed, approximately 90% were seen once; the top ten hold about 3%. V gene TRBV7-8 combines with J gene TRBJ1-5; a weak D match, TRBD1 (6 bases). The sequences come from peripheral blood, collected 28 days after the second AZD1222 dose. The clonotype originates from an adult who received the AZD1222 COVID-19 vaccine. The CDR3 DNA sequence: TGTGCCAGCAGCCCAAGCGGACAGTTTCATCAGCCCCAGCATTTT. Its translation is CASSPSGQFHQPQHF.